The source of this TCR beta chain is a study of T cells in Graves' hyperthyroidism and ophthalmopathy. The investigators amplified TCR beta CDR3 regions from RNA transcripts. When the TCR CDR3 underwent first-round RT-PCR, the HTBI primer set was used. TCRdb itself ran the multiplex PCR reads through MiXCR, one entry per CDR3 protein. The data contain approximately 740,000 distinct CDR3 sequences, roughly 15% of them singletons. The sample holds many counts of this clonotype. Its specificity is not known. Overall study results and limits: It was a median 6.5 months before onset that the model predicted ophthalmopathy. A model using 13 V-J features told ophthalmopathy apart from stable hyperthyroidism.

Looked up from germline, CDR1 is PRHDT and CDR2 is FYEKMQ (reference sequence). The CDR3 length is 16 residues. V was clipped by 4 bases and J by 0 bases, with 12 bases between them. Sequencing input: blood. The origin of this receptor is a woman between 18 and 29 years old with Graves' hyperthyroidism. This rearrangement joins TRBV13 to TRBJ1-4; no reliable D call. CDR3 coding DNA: TGTGCCAGCAGCTCCCGGACGGTTCCAACTAATGAAAAACTGTTTTTT. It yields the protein CASSSRTVPTNEKLFF. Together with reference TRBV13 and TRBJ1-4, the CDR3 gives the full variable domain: AAGVIQSPRHLIKEKRETATLKCYPIPRHDTVYWYQQGPGQDPQFLISFYEKMQSDKGSIPDRFSAQQFSDYHSELNMSSLELGDSALYFCASSSRTVPTNEKLFFGSGTQLSVL.